These 19 T cell receptor beta chains were all obtained from the same sample, sequenced in a study of sequential checkpoint blockade in melanoma. The treatment was: randomized to nivolumab then ipilimumab (arm A) or the reverse (arm B). Profiled with immunoSEQ multiplex PCR; TCRdb holds only in-frame clones, not every one. Here the sample spans under 20,000 clones, over 70% being singletons. The material sequenced was CD8+ T cells sorted from blood (inferred from file names), taken from a patient given nivolumab and ipilimumab in sequence. All receptors come from a human donor with melanoma.

The chain recombines TRBV29-1 with TRBJ1-2, with D unclear. This CDR3 has 13 amino acids. V was shortened by 5 bases and J by 2 bases, with 12 bases between the two germline ends. The germline V gene has CDR1 SQVTM and CDR2 ANQGSEA. In DNA form, the CDR3 reads TGCAGCGTTCCCTACAGCGGAAACTATGGCTACACCTTC. It translates to CSVPYSGNYGYTF.

The chain carries TRBV7-9 and TRBJ1-2, with 8 bases matching TRBD1. Trimming at V came to 3 bases and at J to 6 bases, leaving 12 bases not matched to a gene. The length of the CDR3 is 16 residues. Germline CDR1 is SEHNR and CDR2 is FQNEAQ (reference sequence). The CDR3 coding sequence is TGTGCCAGCAGCTTTTTCCTCGGACAGGGTGCGGATGGCTACACCTTC. Translated: CASSFFLGQGADGYTF.

The rearrangement joins TRBV6-5 to TRBJ1-2; tentative D call: TRBD1 (5 bases). This CDR3 has 14 amino acids. The V and J ends lost 2 bases and 2 bases respectively, with 9 bases between them. Germline-derived CDR1 and CDR2 are MNHEY and SVGAGI. The CDR3 reads CASSYTQGNYGYTF. CDR3 bases: TGTGCCAGCAGTTACACTCAGGGAAACTATGGCTACACCTTC.

The chain recombines TRBV7-6 with TRBJ2-7; 9 bases map to TRBD2. The CDR3 has 15 residues. Germline loops: CDR1 SGHVS, CDR2 FNYEAQ. The trim removed 6 bases at V and 3 bases at J, leaving 9 bases unmatched. CDR3 amino acids: CASSPIAGAGYEQYF. The CDR3, as DNA: TGTGCCAGCAGTCCAATAGCGGGAGCGGGCTACGAGCAGTACTTC.

Details on this clone: An end of the junction differs from the germline gene, which may be a read error. The chain employs TRBV6-5 and TRBJ2-7; TRBD2 is a possible D gene (5 bases). CDR3 length equals 13 residues. Germline CDR1 MNHEY, CDR2 SVGAGI. CDR3: CASSSGFSDEQYF. CDR3 coding DNA: TGTGCCAGCAGTTCGGGGTTCTCCGACGAGCAGTACTTC.

The chain links TRBV27 to TRBJ1-5; D is possibly TRBD1 (6 bases). V lost 2 bases and J 1 base, leaving 9 bases between the germline ends. This CDR3 is 15 amino acids long. In germline, CDR1 is MNHEY, CDR2 SMNVEV (reference sequence). CDR3 protein: CASSLNRASNQPQHF. CDR3 in DNA: TGTGCCAGCAGTTTAAACAGGGCGAGCAATCAGCCCCAGCATTTT.

Only one count was recorded for this clone. The chain joins TRBV21-1 to TRBJ1-2; the table's D call TRBD1 went unverified against the DNA. TRBV21-1 is a documented pseudogene. The CDR3 spans 16 residues. CDR3 DNA: TGTGCCAGCAAGGGGGACGAGGCAAAAGCTAACTATGGCTACACCTTC. Encoded protein: CASKGDEAKANYGYTF.

This chain connects TRBV13 to TRBJ1-5; a weak D match, TRBD1 (5 bases). V lost 2 bases to trimming and J lost 1 base, with 9 bases between them. The CDR3 runs 15 residues. Germline V gene lookup returns CDR1 PRHDT and CDR2 FYEKMQ (reference sequence). The CDR3 sequence: CASSLRGPSNQPQHF. Written as DNA, the CDR3 is TGTGCCAGCAGCTTAAGGGGTCCCAGCAATCAGCCCCAGCATTTT.

V and J are TRBV5-6 and TRBJ1-5; D gene ambiguous. From germline, CDR1 is SGHDT and CDR2 YYEEEE. This CDR3 comprises 17 residues. Trimming pared 0 bases from V and 4 bases from J, leaving 17 bases between. The CDR3 reads CASSLGNFAIPNQPQHF. The CDR3 DNA sequence: TGTGCCAGCAGCTTGGGCAACTTCGCTATCCCTAATCAGCCCCAGCATTTT.

This clone was observed a few times. The chain joins TRBV7-9 to TRBJ2-7; tentative D call: TRBD2 (5 bases). The germline V and J ends were trimmed by 6 bases and 2 bases, with 8 bases remaining between them. Germline V gene sequence: CDR1 SEHNR, CDR2 FQNEAQ (reference sequence). The CDR3 runs 12 residues. DNA of the CDR3: TGTGCCAGCAGAGCCGGGGCCTACGAGCAGTACTTC. Translated, it gives CASRAGAYEQYF.

The J gene is TRBJ2-7, the V gene TRBV6-6, with a weak D call TRBD1 (5 bases). Trimming pared 6 bases from V and 3 bases from J, leaving 9 bases between. The CDR3 runs 12 residues. Germline CDR1 reads MNHNY; CDR2 reads SVGAGI (reference sequence). DNA for the CDR3: TGTGCCAGCAGCCCGGACAACTACGAGCAGTACTTC. Residues: CASSPDNYEQYF.

This rearrangement joins TRBV19 to TRBJ2-7; 9 positions match TRBD2. Trimming at V came to 4 bases and at J to 3 bases, leaving 10 bases not matched to a gene. The germline gives CDR1 LNHDA, CDR2 SQIVND (reference sequence). The length of the CDR3 is 16 residues. CDR3 in amino acids: CASSRTQREADYEQYF. CDR3 DNA: TGTGCCAGTAGTAGAACCCAGCGGGAGGCGGACTACGAGCAGTACTTC.

This chain uses TRBV28 with TRBJ2-7, with D possibly TRBD2 on 5 matching bases. CDR1 is MDHEN and CDR2 is SYDVKM in the germline V gene. This CDR3 is built from 13 residues. Trimming cost V 6 bases and J 1 base, with 10 bases left between them. The DNA of the CDR3 is TGTGCCAGCAGCCCTCCGGGGTCCTACGAGCAGTACTTC. Its protein product is CASSPPGSYEQYF.

This chain connects TRBV9 to TRBJ2-7; 11 bases fit TRBD2. The CDR3 is made up of 17 amino acids. Unmatched junction bases numbered 9, after V lost 0 bases and J lost 4 bases. Germline CDR1 is SGDLS and CDR2 is YYNGEE. This CDR3 is CASSVGLVAGGYYEQYF. The DNA of the CDR3 is TGTGCCAGCAGCGTAGGATTGGTAGCGGGGGGGTATTACGAGCAGTACTTC.

The rearrangement uses TRBV7-9 and TRBJ1-5; perhaps TRBD1 as D (5 bases). V shed 1 base and J shed 8 bases, with 15 bases lying between them. Germline V CDR1 and CDR2: SEHNR, FQNEAQ (reference sequence). CDR3 length: 15 amino acids. The CDR3 loop is CASSLGSQGLEPQHF. CDR3 nucleotide sequence: TGTGCCAGCAGCTTAGGGTCCCAGGGATTAGAGCCCCAGCATTTT.

This clone was found once. The chain couples TRBV10-1 to TRBJ1-1; the D is unclear. Germline CDR1 reads WNHNN; CDR2 reads SYGVQD (reference sequence). This CDR3 is 13 amino acids long. Trimming stripped 2 bases from V and 7 bases from J, with 11 bases between. The CDR3 region is CASSEPGLDEAFF. CDR3 bases: TGCGCCAGCAGTGAGCCTGGACTGGATGAAGCTTTCTTT.

This clone was observed a handful of times. The V and J genes are TRBV7-8 and TRBJ1-3; D uncertain. V lost 3 bases, J lost 1 base, and 7 bases lay in between. The CDR3 loop spans 14 amino acids. Per the germline V gene, CDR1 is SGHVS and CDR2 is FQNEAQ. The DNA of the CDR3 is TGTGCCAGCAGCTTCACAGAATCTGGAAACACCATATATTTT. As protein: CASSFTESGNTIYF.

There are a few counts of this clone. The rearrangement joins TRBV29-1 to TRBJ1-2; D ambiguous. The CDR3 is 13 residues long. Germline V gives CDR1 SQVTM, CDR2 ANQGSEA. Trimming pared 0 bases from V and 2 bases from J, leaving 7 bases between. The chain's CDR3 is CSVEDRLNYGYTF. The DNA of the CDR3 is TGCAGCGTTGAAGACAGGCTGAACTATGGCTACACCTTC.

CDR3: CAWSVGGSGEQYF. The CDR3 nucleotides are TGTGCCTGGAGCGTGGGAGGTTCCGGCGAGCAGTACTTC. The chain employs TRBV30 and TRBJ2-7; a possible D gene is TRBD2 (6 bases). Per the germline V gene, CDR1 is GTSNPN and CDR2 is SVGIG (reference sequence). V lost 3 bases and J 6 bases, leaving 15 bases between the germline ends. The length of the CDR3 is 13 residues.